Below are 8 T cell receptor beta chains sequenced from a single sample in a study of T cells in Graves' hyperthyroidism and ophthalmopathy. TCR beta CDR3 regions were amplified from RNA transcripts. The TCR CDR3 was amplified in a first-round RT-PCR using the HTBI primer set. TCRdb used MiXCR to reprocess the multiplex PCR reads, holding one entry per CDR3 protein. Of hundreds of thousands of distinct CDR3 sequences listed, 15% to 18% are singletons. Sequenced sample: blood. The receptors come from a woman in her late teens or twenties with Graves' hyperthyroidism.

This clonotype was recorded at least ten times. The chain carries TRBV3-1 and TRBJ1-5; 8 positions match TRBD1. Germline CDR1 LGHDT, CDR2 YNNKEL (reference sequence). Unmatched junction bases numbered 5, after V lost 4 bases and J lost 6 bases. This CDR3 has 14 residues. The CDR3 coding sequence is TGTGCCAGCAGCCTGGGACAGGAACGTCAGCCCCAGCATTTT. As protein: CASSLGQERQPQHF.

This clonotype was observed a few times. J is TRBJ1-2 and V is TRBV5-6; TRBD1 might be the D (5 bases). Trimming shortened V by 4 bases and J by 3 bases, and 22 bases separated the two germline ends. CDR1 SGHDT and CDR2 YYEEEE come from the germline V gene. The CDR3 sequence is 17 residues long. The CDR3 protein is CASSPVWGEVVDYGYTF. As DNA, the CDR3 is TGTGCCAGCAGCCCCGTCTGGGGGGAGGTAGTTGACTATGGCTACACCTTC. Filled out from reference TRBV5-6 and TRBJ1-2, the complete variable domain reads DAGVTQSPTHLIKTRGQQVTLRCSPKSGHDTVSWYQQALGQGPQFIFQYYEEEERQRGNFPDRFSGHQFPNYSSELNVNALLLGDSALYLCASSPVWGEVVDYGYTFGSGTRLTVV.

This clonotype occurred many times. The gene calls are TRBV4-2 and TRBJ2-3, with a tentative D call TRBD2 (5 bases). V lost 7 bases to trimming and J lost 1 base, with 18 bases between them. Germline CDR1 is LGHNA and CDR2 is YNFKEQ. There are 16 residues in the CDR3. CDR3 sequence reads: CASTSGRGSGTDTQYF. CDR3 nucleotide sequence: TGTGCCAGCACCTCAGGCAGAGGGAGCGGCACAGATACGCAGTATTTT.

There are many counts of this clonotype. The chain links TRBV6-1 to TRBJ1-2, with D possibly being TRBD1 (5 bases). Looked up from germline, CDR1 is MNHNS and CDR2 is SASEGT. V was clipped by 6 bases and J by 4 bases, with 12 bases between them. The CDR3 is made up of 13 amino acids. This chain's CDR3 is CASSTGGPYGYTF. CDR3 nucleotide sequence: TGTGCCAGCAGCACGGGGGGTCCCTATGGCTACACCTTC.

The chain has TRBV4-1 and TRBJ2-1; TRBD1 aligns across 7 bases. V lost 1 base to trimming and J lost 7 bases; unmatched junction nucleotides: 7. The CDR3 length is 15 residues. The germline gives CDR1 MGHRA, CDR2 YSYEKL. This CDR3 reads CASSQAGQIRNEQFF. Written as DNA, the CDR3 is TGCGCCAGCAGCCAAGCGGGACAGATACGAAATGAGCAGTTCTTC.

This clonotype was recorded a few times. J is TRBJ2-1 and V is TRBV6-1; D gene unclear. Germline loops: CDR1 MNHNS, CDR2 SASEGT. Trimming removed 10 bases at V and 1 base at J, with 14 bases between. The CDR3 has 14 residues. The CDR3 here is CATHRVSSYNEQFF. CDR3 DNA sequence: TGTGCCACACACCGGGTCTCATCCTACAATGAGCAGTTCTTC.

The rearrangement links TRBV2 to TRBJ1-2, with 9 bases aligning to TRBD1. This CDR3 spans 16 amino acids. In germline, CDR1 is SNHLY, CDR2 FYNNEI. The ends lost 1 base at V and 1 base at J; junction bases unmatched: 4. The CDR3 spells CASSEEGDRVNYGYTF. CDR3 nucleotides: TGTGCCAGCAGTGAAGAAGGGGACAGGGTTAACTATGGCTACACCTTC.

This clonotype was picked up many times. The chain combines TRBV4-2 with TRBJ2-7; TRBD2 matches 7 bases. The CDR3 has 18 residues. Losses at the gene ends were 3 bases for V and 7 bases for J; bases not matched to a gene: 21. In germline, CDR1 is LGHNA, CDR2 YNFKEQ. CDR3 coding DNA: TGTGCCAGCAGCCATGAACGTGTTCTCGCGGGAGTAGCCCAGGAGCAGTACTTC. This encodes CASSHERVLAGVAQEQYF.